The 7 T cell receptor beta chains given below trace back to one sample, sequenced in a study of radiotherapy plus CTLA-4 blockade in lung cancer. Using immunoSEQ multiplex PCR, the repertoire was profiled, and TCRdb retains in-frame clones only, with some absent. Altogether 53,000 or so clones are present, 60% to 80% being singletons, with the ten largest covering approximately 12%. Sample: peripheral blood, taken from a patient treated with radiotherapy plus ipilimumab. These receptors all come from a human donor with non-small cell lung cancer who had stable disease on radiotherapy plus ipilimumab.

Only a few counts were recorded for this clone. The chain employs TRBV6-6 and TRBJ1-1, with D possibly being TRBD1 (5 bases). V lost 6 bases and J lost 5, with 10 bases in between. The CDR3 is 12 residues long. Germline V gene sequence: CDR1 MNHNY, CDR2 SVGAGI (reference sequence). The CDR3 loop is CASRNDRTEAFF. Written as DNA, the CDR3 is TGTGCCAGCAGAAACGACAGAACTGAAGCTTTCTTT.

The chain couples TRBV21-1 to TRBJ1-4. TRBV21-1 is a known pseudogene. The CDR3 runs to 17 residues. The CDR3 DNA follows: TGTGCCAGCAGCAAAGAGAGGGGGGGCCTTTGCGATGAAAAACTGTTTTTT. This sequence encodes CASSKERGGLCDEKLFF.

The chain carries TRBV7-3 and TRBJ2-2, with 10 bases lining up with TRBD2. Per the germline V gene, CDR1 is SGHTA and CDR2 is FQGTGA. The junction had 17 bases not matched to a gene; V was cut back by 5 bases and J by 5 bases. The CDR3 loop spans 19 amino acids. The CDR3 reads CASSPTLIASGGVTGELFF. CDR3 coding DNA: TGTGCCAGCAGCCCGACCCTTATAGCTAGCGGGGGTGTTACCGGGGAGCTGTTTTTT.

The chain links TRBV6-1 to TRBJ1-2; D is uncertain. This CDR3 contains 12 residues. V dropped 1 base and J dropped 4 bases, with 4 bases sitting between them. Per germline, CDR1 MNHNS and CDR2 SASEGT. The CDR3 nucleotides are TGTGCCAGCAGTGAAGTCCCCTATGGCTACACCTTC. This translates into CASSEVPYGYTF.

The chain is built from TRBV10-2 and TRBJ2-7, with 7 bases that match TRBD1. CDR1 and CDR2 (germline): WSHSY, SAAADI. The J segment lost 6 bases and the V segment lost 6 bases, leaving 5 bases of the junction unmatched. The CDR3 is 12 residues long. The CDR3 loop reads CASSLQGFEQYF. CDR3 nucleotides: TGCGCCAGCAGCTTACAGGGGTTCGAGCAGTACTTC.

This clone turned up a few times. The chain couples TRBV7-9 to TRBJ2-3, with 9 nucleotides matching TRBD1. The CDR3 has 19 amino acids. V was pared by 1 base and J by 0 bases, with 11 bases of the junction left unmatched. The germline V gene encodes CDR1 SEHNR and CDR2 FQNEAQ (reference sequence). The CDR3 here is CASSLGDRDWKPSTDTQYF. CDR3 nucleotide sequence: TGTGCCAGCAGCTTAGGGGACAGGGATTGGAAACCTAGCACAGATACGCAGTATTTT.

The genes are TRBV7-2 and TRBJ1-1; D remains unclear. The V gene lost 6 bases and the J gene lost 4 bases, with 12 bases spanning the gap. Germline CDR1 and CDR2: SGHTA and FQGNSA. The CDR3 is 13 residues long. The CDR3 nucleotides are TGTGCCAGCAGGTTGGGTTGGTCCACTGAAGCTTTCTTT. Translating gives CASRLGWSTEAFF.